This T cell receptor (beta chain) was captured in a study of cytomegalovirus exposure and HLA in healthy donors. Whole-study findings and limits: Under in vitro conditions, three CMV-associated chains were confirmed as specific for CMV antigens.

Profiled with immunoSEQ multiplex PCR; TCRdb holds only in-frame clones, not every one. This table holds about 95,000 clones, around 85% found once. As to this clone: No antigen is known for it.

This TCR was recovered from a man between 18 and 29 years old in good health and CMV-seropositive. Sequences were obtained from PBMCs.

The CDR3 region is CASSGTGETAFF. The CDR3 bases are TGTGCCAGCAGCGGGACAGGGGAAACGGCTTTCTTT. The gene calls are TRBV9 and TRBJ1-1; 9 nucleotides match TRBD1. Germline V gene lookup returns CDR1 SGDLS and CDR2 YYNGEE. This CDR3 region has 12 residues. The trim removed 3 bases at V and 11 bases at J, leaving 5 bases unmatched.